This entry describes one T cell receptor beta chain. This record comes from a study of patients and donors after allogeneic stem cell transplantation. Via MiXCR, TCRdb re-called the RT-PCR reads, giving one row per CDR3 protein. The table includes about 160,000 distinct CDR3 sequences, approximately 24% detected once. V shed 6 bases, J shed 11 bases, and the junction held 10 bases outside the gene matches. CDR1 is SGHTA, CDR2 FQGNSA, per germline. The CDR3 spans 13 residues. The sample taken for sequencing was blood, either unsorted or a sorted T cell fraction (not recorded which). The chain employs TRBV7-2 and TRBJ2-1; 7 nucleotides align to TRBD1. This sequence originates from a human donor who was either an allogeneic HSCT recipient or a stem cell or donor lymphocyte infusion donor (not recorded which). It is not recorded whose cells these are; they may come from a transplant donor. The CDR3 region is CASRNTGVEKQFF. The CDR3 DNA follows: TGTGCCAGCAGAAACACAGGGGTTGAGAAGCAGTTCTTC.